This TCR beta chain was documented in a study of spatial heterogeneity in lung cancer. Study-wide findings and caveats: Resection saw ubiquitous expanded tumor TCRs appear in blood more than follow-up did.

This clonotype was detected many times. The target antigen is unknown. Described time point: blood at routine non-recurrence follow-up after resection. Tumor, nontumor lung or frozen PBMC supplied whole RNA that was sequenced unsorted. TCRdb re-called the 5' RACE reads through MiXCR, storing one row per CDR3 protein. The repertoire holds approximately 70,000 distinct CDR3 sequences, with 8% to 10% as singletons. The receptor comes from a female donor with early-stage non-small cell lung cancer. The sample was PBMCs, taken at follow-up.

DNA of the CDR3: TGTGCCAGCAGCCAAGGGACAGGGGGTTCCAATCAGCCCCAGCATTTT. Its translation: CASSQGTGGSNQPQHF. The J gene is TRBJ1-5, the V gene TRBV3-1; 10 bases agree with TRBD1. The CDR3 has 16 residues. From germline, CDR1 is LGHDT and CDR2 YNNKEL (reference sequence). V shed 1 base, J shed 3 bases, and the junction held 3 bases outside the gene matches.